The 24 T cell receptor beta chains below were found in one sample sequenced in a study of T-cell memory formation after mild COVID-19. TCRdb reanalysed the 5' RACE reads using MiXCR and keeps one entry per CDR3 protein. The sample records approximately 410,000 distinct CDR3 sequences, about 22% being singletons. Input material: PBMCs or a T cell subset sorted from them (not recorded which). The receptors shown here come from an adult woman who had mild COVID-19 (a few samples of this study predate the infection). Cell type and time point are not known.

This chain joins TRBV20-1 and TRBJ1-6, with a weak D call TRBD1 (6 bases). Germline V CDR1 and CDR2: DFQATT, SNEGSKA (reference sequence). The V and J ends lost 3 bases and 2 bases respectively, with 17 bases between them. This CDR3 spans 17 amino acids. CDR3 in amino acids: CSASRRGGLTYNSPLHF. In DNA form, the CDR3 reads TGCAGTGCTAGTCGGAGGGGGGGCCTGACCTATAATTCACCCCTCCACTTT.

The V gene is TRBV20-1, the J gene TRBJ2-5; possibly TRBD2 for D (7 bases). Trimming stripped 5 bases from V and 3 bases from J, with 13 bases between. The CDR3 loop spans 13 amino acids. Germline loops: CDR1 DFQATT, CDR2 SNEGSKA (reference sequence). CDR3 nucleotides: TGCAGTGCTCCCCGGGGGGCCGAAGAGACCCAGTACTTC. Protein sequence: CSAPRGAEETQYF.

This rearrangement joins TRBV12-3 or TRBV12-4 to TRBJ1-5; the D is unclear. CDR3 size: 14 residues. V was shortened by 3 bases and J by 7 bases, with 13 bases between the two germline ends. CDR3: CASSFLGGPQPQHF. The CDR3 DNA reads as TGTGCCAGCAGTTTTTTGGGTGGACCGCAGCCCCAGCATTTT.

This sequence joins TRBV7-9 and TRBJ1-1; no clear D. The CDR3 runs to 13 residues. CDR1 is SEHNR, CDR2 FQNEAQ, per germline (reference sequence). The V and J ends lost 7 bases and 1 base respectively, with 10 bases between them. For the CDR3, the DNA is TGTGCCAGCACCGAGGACCAGAACACTGAAGCTTTCTTT. Amino acid sequence: CASTEDQNTEAFF.

The J gene is TRBJ1-1, the V gene TRBV4-3; unclear D gene. Germline V gives CDR1 LGHNA, CDR2 YSLEER. The CDR3 contains 15 residues. Trimming shortened V by 4 bases and J by 5 bases, and 17 bases separated the two germline ends. The CDR3 DNA is TGCGCCAGCAGCCTCTCGGTCCGATTGGGGACTGAAGCTTTCTTT. Protein sequence: CASSLSVRLGTEAFF.

This clonotype was seen a handful of times. The chain carries TRBV5-1 and TRBJ2-5, with a weak D call TRBD2 (5 bases). Germline-derived CDR1 and CDR2 are SGHRS and YFSETQ. Trimming removed 4 bases at V and 4 bases at J, with 17 bases between. CDR3 length: 15 amino acids. The CDR3 DNA reads TGCGCCAGCAGCCAGGCGGGTCCGGATGCAGAGACCCAGTACTTC. This translates into CASSQAGPDAETQYF.

This clonotype was found a few times. This chain's CDR3 is CASSLVGGRPEQYF. In DNA, the CDR3 is TGTGCCAGCAGCTTAGTGGGCGGGAGACCCGAGCAGTACTTC. The V and J genes are TRBV7-9 and TRBJ2-7, with 7 bases lining up with TRBD2. Germline V CDR1 and CDR2: SEHNR, FQNEAQ (reference sequence). V lost 1 base to trimming and J lost 6 bases; unmatched junction nucleotides: 6. CDR3 length: 14 amino acids.

This chain uses TRBV30 with TRBJ2-7; no reliable D call. The CDR3 spans 11 residues. Germline V gene data show CDR1 as GTSNPN and CDR2 as SVGIG (reference sequence). Trimming took 7 bases from V and 4 from J, leaving 11 bases between them. In nucleotides, the CDR3 is TGTGCCTCCCAGCGAGGATACGAGCAGTACTTC. Amino acid sequence: CASQRGYEQYF.

The chain has TRBV12-3 or TRBV12-4 and TRBJ2-7; the D is unclear. The V gene lost 9 bases and the J gene lost 4 bases, with 25 bases spanning the gap. The CDR3 covers 16 residues. The DNA for the CDR3 is TGTGCCAGTGGGTTTTTTGGGTCAAGTACCCCTTACGAGCAGTACTTC. It translates to CASGFFGSSTPYEQYF.

The rearrangement links TRBV7-9 to TRBJ2-5; tentative D call: TRBD2 (5 bases). The V gene's germline CDR1 is SEHNR and CDR2 FQNEAQ (reference sequence). The CDR3 runs to 12 residues. V lost 8 bases, J lost 7 bases, and 14 bases lay in between. This chain's CDR3 is CASGLRDGTQYF. The CDR3 DNA sequence: TGTGCCAGCGGCCTCCGGGATGGGACCCAGTACTTC.

J is TRBJ2-3 and V is TRBV7-2; D call uncertain. Trimming shortened V by 1 base and J by 2 bases, and 7 bases separated the two germline ends. The CDR3 spans 14 residues. From germline, CDR1 is SGHTA and CDR2 FQGNSA. The CDR3 DNA reads as TGTGCCAGCAGCTTAGGGCAGTACACAGATACGCAGTATTTT. Protein: CASSLGQYTDTQYF.

This clonotype was seen only a few times. This chain connects TRBV7-9 to TRBJ2-2; D may correspond to TRBD1 or TRBD2 (7 bases each). V dropped 6 bases and J dropped 5 bases, with 16 bases sitting between them. The germline V gene has CDR1 SEHNR and CDR2 FQNEAQ (reference sequence). The CDR3 loop spans 15 amino acids. DNA of the CDR3: TGTGCCAGCAGATCAGGGGGGGCAGCGACCGGGGAGCTGTTTTTT. Encoded protein: CASRSGGAATGELFF.

In its sample, this clonotype was seen a few times. The chain recombines TRBV9 with TRBJ2-7; D remains unclear. Germline V gene lookup returns CDR1 SGDLS and CDR2 YYNGEE. The CDR3 spans 13 residues. Trimming removed 0 bases at V and 6 bases at J, with 10 bases between. The CDR3 sequence is CASSVDQKGEQYF. For the CDR3, the DNA is TGTGCCAGCAGCGTAGACCAAAAGGGCGAGCAGTACTTC. Combining the CDR3 with reference TRBV9 and TRBJ2-7 gives the whole variable domain DSGVTQTPKHLITATGQRVTLRCSPRSGDLSVYWYQQSLDQGLQFLIQYYNGEERAKGNILERFSAQQFPDLHSELNLSSLELGDSALYFCASSVDQKGEQYFGPGTRLTVT.

This clonotype was recorded at least ten times. The chain combines TRBV5-1 with TRBJ2-5; TRBD2 aligns across 8 bases. This CDR3 comprises 16 residues. From germline, CDR1 is SGHRS and CDR2 YFSETQ. The V and J ends lost 0 bases and 4 bases, in that order; junction bases with no gene match: 8. The DNA of the CDR3 is TGCGCCAGCAGCTTGGGACCAGCGGGAGTGTTAGAGACCCAGTACTTC. This encodes CASSLGPAGVLETQYF.

This clonotype turned up a few times. The chain is built from TRBV10-3 and TRBJ2-4; 8 positions match TRBD2. With 5 bases clipped from V and 0 bases from J, the junction kept 6 bases outside the gene matches. CDR1 is ENHRY, CDR2 SYGVKD, per germline. The CDR3 spans 16 residues. CDR3 sequence: CAISQAGESAKNIQYF. CDR3 in DNA: TGTGCCATCAGTCAAGCGGGGGAGTCAGCCAAAAACATTCAGTACTTC.

This clonotype was detected a few times. The chain is built from TRBV7-3 and TRBJ1-5; D not certain. Germline lookup yields CDR1 SGHTA and CDR2 FQGTGA. Trimming pared 2 bases from V and 7 bases from J, leaving 12 bases between. This CDR3 has 14 amino acids. CDR3 protein: CASSLDGSTQPQHF. In nucleotides, the CDR3 is TGTGCCAGCAGCTTAGATGGGTCGACGCAGCCCCAGCATTTT.

The chain recombines TRBV3-1 with TRBJ2-7; D gene unclear. V gave up 4 bases and J gave up 6 bases, with 13 bases separating them. Germline CDR1 is LGHDT and CDR2 is YNNKEL (reference sequence). The CDR3 extends over 13 amino acids. This CDR3 is CASSPLTWSEQYF. The CDR3 DNA follows: TGTGCCAGCAGCCCCCTGACATGGTCCGAGCAGTACTTC.

This clonotype was counted once. The chain couples TRBV5-6 to TRBJ2-3; a weak D match, TRBD1 (6 bases). Germline CDR1 SGHDT, CDR2 YYEEEE. The germline V and J ends were trimmed by 4 bases and 5 bases, with 17 bases remaining between them. The CDR3 consists of 15 residues. CDR3 loop: CASSLGLWGRDTQYF. The DNA for the CDR3 is TGTGCCAGCAGCCTCGGCTTGTGGGGGCGAGATACGCAGTATTTT.

This clonotype was seen more than once but under ten times. V and J are TRBV6-5 and TRBJ2-7; 8 nucleotides match TRBD2. V lost 1 base to trimming and J lost 2 bases; unmatched junction nucleotides: 4. From germline, CDR1 is MNHEY and CDR2 SVGAGI. The CDR3 runs to 15 residues. The CDR3 sequence is CASSYFAGGPYEQYF. CDR3 coding DNA: TGTGCCAGCAGTTACTTTGCGGGGGGTCCCTACGAGCAGTACTTC.

V usage is TRBV28 and J usage is TRBJ2-7; D might be TRBD2 (6 bases). The V and J ends lost 4 bases and 4 bases respectively, with 20 bases between them. Germline-derived CDR1 and CDR2 are MDHEN and SYDVKM. The CDR3 has 16 residues. The CDR3 bases are TGTGCCAGCAGTTATCCCTGTGCGGGGTCAAAGTACGAGCAGTACTTC. This gives the protein CASSYPCAGSKYEQYF.

This clonotype was observed a few times. This sequence joins TRBV9 and TRBJ2-1, with 11 bases identical to TRBD2. The CDR3 has 16 residues. V lost 4 bases, J lost 7 bases, and 10 bases stayed unmatched. Per germline, CDR1 SGDLS and CDR2 YYNGEE. CDR3 amino acids: CASSSGTSGRGNEQFF. For the CDR3, the DNA is TGTGCCAGCAGCTCTGGGACTAGCGGTCGAGGGAATGAGCAGTTCTTC.

This clonotype was seen only a few times. This chain joins TRBV30 and TRBJ1-2; D is uncertain. The V end was cut by 1 base, the J end by 2 bases, with 8 bases between. The CDR3 runs to 13 residues. Germline CDR1 GTSNPN, CDR2 SVGIG (reference sequence). CDR3 DNA sequence: TGTGCCTGGAGTGGGATGAAGAACTATGGCTACACCTTC. As protein: CAWSGMKNYGYTF.

The rearrangement joins TRBV5-1 to TRBJ2-1, with 13 bases identical to TRBD2. Germline trimming cut 4 bases from V and 4 bases from J; bases unmatched to any gene: 8. CDR1 and CDR2 from the germline V gene are SGHRS and YFSETQ. The CDR3 has 17 residues. Here the CDR3 DNA reads TGCGCCAGCAGCCCGGGACTAGCGGGATCGTCATACAATGAGCAGTTCTTC. This codes for CASSPGLAGSSYNEQFF.

In its sample, this clonotype was seen a few times. The rearrangement uses TRBV5-4 and TRBJ1-5, with D possibly being TRBD1 (5 bases). CDR1 and CDR2 from the germline V gene are SGHNT and YYREEE (reference sequence). With 4 bases removed from V and 3 bases from J, the gap between germline ends came to 11 bases. The CDR3 has 14 residues. CDR3 amino acids: CASSAGRVNQPQHF. The CDR3 DNA follows: TGTGCCAGCAGCGCGGGGCGAGTCAATCAGCCCCAGCATTTT.